These 15 T cell receptor beta chains were sequenced from one sample in a study of control samples from healthy donors and cancer patients. Data came from immunoSEQ multiplex PCR; TCRdb stores just in-frame clones and leaves some out. Seen here are 84,000 or so clones, 91% observed once, and the top ten hold 15% to 19%. The specimen sequenced was blood. These receptors all stem from a man aged 25 to 45 in good health.

J is TRBJ1-2 and V is TRBV11-2, with 7 bases aligning to TRBD1. V lost 0 bases to trimming and J lost 4 bases; unmatched junction nucleotides: 17. Germline V lookup: CDR1 SGHAT, CDR2 FQNNGV. This CDR3 has 19 amino acids. The CDR3 loop is CASSLDWGWTGKGSYGYTF. CDR3 nucleotide sequence: TGTGCCAGCAGCTTAGATTGGGGGTGGACAGGTAAAGGGAGCTATGGCTACACCTTC.

This sequence joins TRBV6-5 and TRBJ1-2; D is unresolved. CDR1 and CDR2 from the germline V gene are MNHEY and SVGAGI. V lost 2 bases and J 4 bases, leaving 14 bases between the germline ends. The CDR3 runs 15 residues. CDR3 protein: CASSYRAAGLYGYTF. The CDR3 nucleotides are TGTGCCAGCAGTTACCGGGCCGCGGGTCTCTATGGCTACACCTTC.

The chain carries TRBV13 and TRBJ1-1; 12 positions agree with TRBD1. The trim removed 5 bases at V and 5 bases at J, leaving 12 bases unmatched. From germline, CDR1 is PRHDT and CDR2 FYEKMQ (reference sequence). The CDR3 spans 17 residues. The CDR3 coding sequence is TGTGCCAGCAGCCCTATCCGGGACAGGGGGCTTCGTACTGAAGCTTTCTTT. Translation gives CASSPIRDRGLRTEAFF. Looking up the rest from reference TRBV13 and TRBJ1-1 gives the full variable domain: AAGVIQSPRHLIKEKRETATLKCYPIPRHDTVYWYQQGPGQDPQFLISFYEKMQSDKGSIPDRFSAQQFSDYHSELNMSSLELGDSALYFCASSPIRDRGLRTEAFFGQGTRLTVV.

The chain combines TRBV5-8 with TRBJ2-1, with D possibly TRBD2 on 6 matching bases. This CDR3 spans 15 amino acids. The germline V gene has CDR1 SGHTS and CDR2 YDEGEE. Trimming pared 0 bases from V and 5 bases from J, leaving 12 bases between. The CDR3 is CASSLGLASNNEQFF. The CDR3, as DNA: TGTGCCAGCAGCTTGGGGCTAGCGAGCAACAATGAGCAGTTCTTC.

The chain couples TRBV19 to TRBJ2-7; D ambiguous. V was clipped by 1 base and J by 0 bases, with 7 bases between them. Germline-derived CDR1 and CDR2 are LNHDA and SQIVND (reference sequence). This CDR3 is built from 14 residues. CDR3 residues: CASSIVGSSYEQYF. The DNA for the CDR3 is TGTGCCAGTAGTATAGTCGGCAGCTCCTACGAGCAGTACTTC.

The genes are TRBV27 and TRBJ2-3; 13 positions match TRBD2. The CDR3 loop spans 15 amino acids. Germline CDR1 MNHEY, CDR2 SMNVEV (reference sequence). With V trimmed by 6 bases and J by 9 bases, 9 bases remained unmatched. CDR3 sequence: CASRIGLAGVNTQYF. The CDR3 coding sequence is TGTGCCAGCAGAATAGGACTAGCGGGAGTCAACACGCAGTATTTT.

This clone appeared a single time. The V and J genes are TRBV30 and TRBJ2-6, with D tentatively TRBD2 (6 bases). Germline V CDR1 and CDR2: GTSNPN, SVGIG (reference sequence). There are 15 residues in the CDR3. The V end was cut by 3 bases, the J end by 2 bases, with 11 bases between. This CDR3 reads CAWRTGGTGANVLTF. The DNA of the CDR3 is TGTGCCTGGAGGACTGGAGGGACTGGGGCCAACGTCCTGACTTTC.

V is TRBV2 and J is TRBJ1-5; 11 bases map to TRBD1. Per the germline V gene, CDR1 is SNHLY and CDR2 is FYNNEI. The CDR3 length is 18 residues. V shed 2 bases, J shed 0 bases, and the junction held 6 bases outside the gene matches. The CDR3 region has the DNA TGTGCCAGCAGTGAATCAGGACAGGGGGCGATTAGCAATCAGCCCCAGCATTTT. Its protein product is CASSESGQGAISNQPQHF.

This clone was recorded once. CDR3 sequence (DNA): TGCGCCAGCAGCTTGTCCTACAGCATCTATGGCTACACCTTC. Amino acids: CASSLSYSIYGYTF. V gene TRBV5-1 combines with J gene TRBJ1-2; D remains ambiguous. Looked up from germline, CDR1 is SGHRS and CDR2 is YFSETQ. Trimming left V 1 base short and J 4 bases short, with 11 bases between. The CDR3 length is 14 residues.

The chain carries TRBV6-5 and TRBJ2-3; the D is unclear. V shed 7 bases and J shed 5 bases, with 10 bases lying between them. This CDR3 is 12 amino acids long. CDR1 and CDR2 from the germline V gene are MNHEY and SVGAGI. The CDR3, as DNA: TGTGCCAGCAAAGCCTACGTAGATACGCAGTATTTT. Amino acids: CASKAYVDTQYF.

This clone was counted only a few times. The J gene is TRBJ1-5, the V gene TRBV10-1, with D maybe TRBD1 (5 bases). Germline V gene sequence: CDR1 WNHNN, CDR2 SYGVQD (reference sequence). CDR3 length: 14 residues. Trimming took 2 bases from V and 7 from J, leaving 12 bases between them. The CDR3 sequence is CASSEMRGPQPQHF. CDR3 DNA: TGCGCCAGCAGTGAGATGAGGGGTCCCCAGCCCCAGCATTTT.

The chain couples TRBV27 to TRBJ1-5, with D perhaps TRBD1 (5 bases). The germline CDR1 and CDR2 sequences are MNHEY and SMNVEV (reference sequence). Trimming took off 2 bases at V and 9 bases at J, with 17 bases between the two ends. The CDR3 contains 15 residues. CDR3 loop: CASSLGAGFVWPQHF. The CDR3 bases are TGTGCCAGCAGTTTAGGAGCAGGGTTCGTTTGGCCCCAGCATTTT.

The chain joins TRBV3-1 (or the pseudogene TRBV3-2) to TRBJ2-3; D unclear. CDR3 length: 15 residues. The germline V and J ends were trimmed by 4 bases and 1 base, with 12 bases remaining between them. Germline CDR1 LGHDT, CDR2 YNNKEL (reference sequence). The CDR3 DNA reads as TGTGCCAGCAGCCCGGACCTTCCGGGCACAGATACGCAGTATTTT. This encodes CASSPDLPGTDTQYF.

This clone was recorded a few times. The chain links TRBV7-3 to TRBJ2-2; D is uncertain. This CDR3 region has 15 residues. The germline V gene encodes CDR1 SGHTA and CDR2 FQGTGA. V was clipped by 3 bases and J by 4 bases, with 12 bases between them. The CDR3 DNA reads TGTGCCAGCAGCTTGGGGAACCCGGGCACCGGGGAGCTGTTTTTT. Residues: CASSLGNPGTGELFF.

The V call is TRBV30, the J call TRBJ1-1; D possibly corresponds to TRBD1 (5 bases). Germline CDR1 and CDR2: GTSNPN and SVGIG (reference sequence). The CDR3 has 17 residues. The CDR3 region has the DNA TGTTCACTCATGTCCCGGGGGAGAGGTGGGCTGAACACTGAAGCTTTCTTT. Its protein is CSLMSRGRGGLNTEAFF.